This T cell receptor (beta chain) was obtained from a study of a mutant IDH1 vaccine in newly diagnosed glioma. Study in general: Following radiotherapy alone, or alongside temozolomide cycles, vaccination was started after an interval of 4-6 weeks. Most patients had received both radiotherapy and temozolomide, the prior options being radiotherapy, temozolomide, or both.

Time point noted: week 5, during vaccination. Vaccination comprised doses that each held 300 ug of mutant IDH1 20-mer peptide, plus topical imiquimod. Regarding the study as a whole: Of the patients, around 93% had vaccine-induced immune responses. Pseudoprogression appeared independent of alterations in top peripheral clonotypes.

Assay: immunoSEQ multiplex PCR; the TCRdb copy retains only in-frame clones and omits some. Among tens of thousands of clones listed, around 78% were seen once. This clone appeared a single time. Its cognate antigen is unknown. This sequence originates from a woman aged 40 to 50 with glioma. The material was PBMCs, obtained from a glioma patient whose treatment included an IDH1 peptide vaccine.

This CDR3 reads CASSLVARARPGELFF. The CDR3 DNA follows: TGCGCCAGCAGCTTGGTGGCTCGAGCGCGCCCCGGGGAGCTGTTTTTT. The chain is built from TRBV5-1 and TRBJ2-2, with D unresolved. V was cut by 0 bases and J by 6 bases, with 15 bases left in between. CDR1 is SGHRS and CDR2 is YFSETQ in the germline V gene. This CDR3 is 16 amino acids long. Looking up the rest from reference TRBV5-1 and TRBJ2-2 gives the full variable domain: KAGVTQTPRYLIKTRGQQVTLSCSPISGHRSVSWYQQTPGQGLQFLFEYFSETQRNKGNFPGRFSGRQFSNSRSEMNVSTLELGDSALYLCASSLVARARPGELFFGEGSRLTVL.